One and the same sample provided the 23 T cell receptor beta chains below, sequenced in a study of shared clonotypes between healthy human individuals (dated by TCRdb to between 2020 and 2021). Library preparation employed the immunoSEQ multiplex PCR assay. Not all clones reach the TCRdb copy of this immuneACCESS table, which keeps in-frame sequences only. Checked studies attribute under half of the gap to unresolved V genes and leave the rest unexplained. This sample gives more than 1.2 million clones in total; around 98.5% of them show up just once. Jointly, the top ten make up 0.36% of the sample. The sample consisted of naive CD4+ T cells sorted from blood. The cell subset or site label here, explained by the study, means: CD45RA+ positively selected. The receptors derive from a man in his thirties or forties in good health.

This chain uses TRBV5-1 with TRBJ2-2; either TRBD1 or TRBD2 may supply D (5 bases each). V lost 0 bases and J lost 1, with 10 bases in between. The CDR3 is 16 amino acids. Germline loops: CDR1 SGHRS, CDR2 YFSETQ. CDR3 amino acids: CASSLDGTGNTGELFF. The CDR3 DNA is TGCGCCAGCAGCTTGGATGGGACGGGGAACACCGGGGAGCTGTTTTTT.

The rearrangement links TRBV9 to TRBJ2-1; D may correspond to TRBD1 or TRBD2 (5 bases each). The V and J ends lost 0 bases and 4 bases respectively, with 14 bases between them. In germline, CDR1 is SGDLS, CDR2 YYNGEE. This CDR3 spans 16 amino acids. CDR3 in amino acids: CASSVGAGTQYNEQFF. The CDR3 DNA reads TGTGCCAGCAGCGTAGGGGCTGGGACCCAATACAATGAGCAGTTCTTC.

With regard to this clone: A read error may produce the germline difference seen at one junction end. This rearrangement joins TRBV4-3 to TRBJ2-1; 7 nucleotides align to TRBD2. From germline, CDR1 is LGHNA and CDR2 YSLEER. This CDR3 has 12 amino acids. The CDR3 nucleotides are TGCGCCAGCAGCCAAGCGGGAGGACCACTCCTCTTC. This translates into CASSQAGGPLLF.

The chain carries TRBV7-9 and TRBJ2-1; tentatively, D is TRBD2 (5 bases). Germline values: CDR1 SEHNR, CDR2 FQNEAQ (reference sequence). There are 15 residues in the CDR3. V lost 8 bases and J lost 1, with 15 bases in between. The CDR3 is CASVRAGSSYNEQFF. CDR3 coding DNA: TGTGCCAGCGTTCGGGCGGGCTCTTCCTACAATGAGCAGTTCTTC.

As to this clone: Additional DNA sequences in this sample encode the identical CDR3. This chain uses TRBV4-1 with TRBJ2-3; 8 bases are shared with TRBD1. After removal of 3 bases from V and 5 bases from J, the junction contained 1 base not matched to a gene. Germline V gene data show CDR1 as MGHRA and CDR2 as YSYEKL. This CDR3 is built from 13 residues. CDR3 nucleotide sequence: TGCGCCAGCAGCCAGGACAGGGAAGATACGCAGTATTTT. It specifies CASSQDREDTQYF.

The rearrangement joins TRBV7-2 to TRBJ2-7; TRBD2 might be the D (5 bases). Germline V gene sequence: CDR1 SGHTA, CDR2 FQGNSA. Trimming pared 5 bases from V and 5 bases from J, leaving 13 bases between. The CDR3 totals 13 residues. The CDR3 reads CASSPRGLNEQYF. The CDR3 DNA sequence: TGTGCCAGCAGCCCCCGAGGGTTGAACGAGCAGTACTTC.

V is TRBV28 and J is TRBJ1-1, with D maybe TRBD1 (5 bases). Germline CDR1 reads MDHEN; CDR2 reads SYDVKM. V was shortened by 6 bases and J by 4 bases, with 21 bases between the two germline ends. This CDR3 has 16 amino acids. CDR3 region: CASRRRDGGKFTEAFF. In nucleotides, the CDR3 is TGTGCCAGCAGACGCCGGGACGGCGGTAAGTTCACTGAAGCTTTCTTT.

This rearrangement joins TRBV12-2 to TRBJ2-6; the D call in the table, TRBD2, was not verified against the DNA. TRBV12-2 is given as a pseudogene. The length of the CDR3 is 18 residues. CDR3 nucleotides: TGTGCAAGTCGCGTTGTCTCGACTCCACAAAGTCGGGCCAACGTCCTGACTTTC. Protein: CASRVVSTPQSRANVLTF.

This chain connects TRBV7-8 to TRBJ2-3; tentative D call: TRBD1 (6 bases). This CDR3 contains 13 residues. Germline CDR1 is SGHVS and CDR2 is FQNEAQ. The germline V and J ends were trimmed by 3 bases and 6 bases, with 10 bases remaining between them. CDR3 residues: CASSFLTGDTQYF. CDR3 DNA: TGTGCCAGCAGCTTTCTAACAGGGGATACGCAGTATTTT.

The rearrangement joins TRBV5-4 to TRBJ1-4; the D gene is possibly TRBD1 (5 bases). Germline V CDR1 and CDR2: SGHNT, YYREEE (reference sequence). V lost 0 bases to trimming and J lost 0 bases, with 12 bases between them. There are 17 residues in the CDR3. The DNA of the CDR3 is TGTGCCAGCAGCTTGGGTGGGGACCGAACAACTAATGAAAAACTGTTTTTT. Its protein is CASSLGGDRTTNEKLFF.

This chain connects TRBV9 to TRBJ2-1, with 10 bases identical to TRBD2. CDR1 is SGDLS, CDR2 YYNGEE, per germline. This CDR3 contains 15 residues. J lost 4 bases, V lost 4 bases, and 5 bases had no gene match. The CDR3 spells CASSPRTSGYNEQFF. The CDR3 DNA is TGTGCCAGCAGCCCTCGGACTAGCGGTTACAATGAGCAGTTCTTC.

V gene TRBV30 combines with J gene TRBJ1-2; D gene ambiguous. There are 12 residues in the CDR3. Germline V CDR1 and CDR2: GTSNPN, SVGIG (reference sequence). The germline V and J ends were trimmed by 3 bases and 4 bases, with 9 bases remaining between them. The CDR3 DNA reads TGTGCCTGGAGGAGTGGGGTCTATGGCTACACCTTC. Protein: CAWRSGVYGYTF. Filled out from reference TRBV30 and TRBJ1-2, the complete variable domain reads SQTIHQWPATLVQPVGSPLSLECTVEGTSNPNLYWYRQAAGRGLQLLFYSVGIGQISSEVPQNLSASRPQDRQFILSSKKLLLSDSGFYLCAWRSGVYGYTFGSGTRLTVV.

The chain joins TRBV2 to TRBJ1-5, with a tentative D call TRBD1 (5 bases). CDR1 and CDR2 from the germline V gene are SNHLY and FYNNEI. With 4 bases removed from V and 3 bases from J, the gap between germline ends came to 7 bases. The CDR3 is 13 residues long. The CDR3: CASSGGYNQPQHF. The CDR3, as DNA: TGTGCCAGCAGTGGGGGGTACAATCAGCCCCAGCATTTT.

This clone was observed a single time. The chain recombines TRBV6-1 with TRBJ2-5; TRBD2 matches at 7 bases. With 1 base clipped from V and 6 bases from J, the junction kept 5 bases outside the gene matches. The CDR3 consists of 14 residues. CDR1 and CDR2 (germline): MNHNS, SASEGT. DNA of the CDR3: TGTGCCAGCAGTGAAGTAGGGAGGGCACAGACCCAGTACTTC. Encoded protein: CASSEVGRAQTQYF.

This chain connects TRBV4-3 to TRBJ2-2; 13 bases line up with TRBD2. CDR3 length: 17 amino acids. Germline-derived CDR1 and CDR2 are LGHNA and YSLEER. V gave up 6 bases and J gave up 6 bases; unmatched junction bases: 10. DNA of the CDR3: TGCGCCAGCAGAATACTAGCGGGAGGGCCCGGTCCCGGGGAGCTGTTTTTT. Protein sequence: CASRILAGGPGPGELFF.

V gene TRBV27 combines with J gene TRBJ2-7; tentatively, D is TRBD1 (6 bases). Germline CDR1 is MNHEY and CDR2 is SMNVEV (reference sequence). CDR3 size: 13 residues. V lost 2 bases and J lost 7, with 12 bases in between. CDR3: CASSLAGQKEQYF. DNA of the CDR3: TGTGCCAGCAGTTTAGCTGGACAGAAAGAGCAGTACTTC.

This chain uses TRBV5-4 with TRBJ2-2, with 10 bases aligning to TRBD2. The V and J ends lost 4 bases and 5 bases, in that order; junction bases with no gene match: 8. The CDR3 loop spans 16 amino acids. Per the germline V gene, CDR1 is SGHNT and CDR2 is YYREEE (reference sequence). The CDR3, as DNA: TGTGCCAGCAGCCGACAACTAGCGGGAAAAACCGGGGAGCTGTTTTTT. This gives the protein CASSRQLAGKTGELFF.

The chain employs TRBV6-4 and TRBJ1-1, with D tentatively TRBD1 (5 bases). Per germline, CDR1 MRHNA and CDR2 SNTAGT. The V end lost 6 bases, the J end lost 1 base, and 9 bases lay between the germline ends. The CDR3 spans 13 residues. CDR3: CASSRERNTEAFF. CDR3 DNA sequence: TGTGCCAGCAGCAGGGAAAGGAACACTGAAGCTTTCTTT.

The chain carries TRBV7-2 and TRBJ1-5, with D maybe TRBD1 (6 bases). The CDR3 has 17 amino acids. CDR1 SGHTA and CDR2 FQGNSA come from the germline V gene. V lost 4 bases and J lost 0, with 16 bases in between. The CDR3 DNA reads as TGTGCCAGCAGCTGGCAAGGGGGACTCCATAGCAATCAGCCCCAGCATTTT. This translates into CASSWQGGLHSNQPQHF.

A word on this clone: The sample carries other DNA sequences with the same CDR3. The rearrangement joins TRBV5-1 to TRBJ2-5; the match to TRBD1 covers 7 bases. Per the germline V gene, CDR1 is SGHRS and CDR2 is YFSETQ. Unmatched junction bases numbered 4, after V lost 0 bases and J lost 5 bases. The length of the CDR3 is 14 residues. Here the CDR3 DNA reads TGCGCCAGCAGCTTGGAGGGGGCCGGGGAGACCCAGTACTTC. This sequence encodes CASSLEGAGETQYF.

The J gene is TRBJ2-5, the V gene TRBV28; D may be TRBD2 (5 bases). CDR3 length: 17 residues. CDR1 is MDHEN, CDR2 SYDVKM, per germline. Trimming removed 5 bases from V and 7 bases from J, with 26 bases in between. The CDR3 is CASSPSSGLAKLGTQYF. CDR3 nucleotide sequence: TGTGCCAGCAGTCCCTCATCGGGATTAGCGAAACTGGGGACCCAGTACTTC.

The sample holds one count of this clone. V and J are TRBV19 and TRBJ1-5, with TRBD1 as a possible D gene (6 bases). Germline values: CDR1 LNHDA, CDR2 SQIVND (reference sequence). Trimming removed 10 bases at V and 0 bases at J, with 13 bases between. The CDR3 loop spans 14 amino acids. CDR3 amino acids: CATRWGASNQPQHF. The CDR3 DNA follows: TGTGCCACCCGGTGGGGGGCTAGCAATCAGCCCCAGCATTTT.

This clone has only one observation. The J gene is TRBJ1-4, the V gene TRBV28; 7 nucleotides agree with TRBD1. Trimming at V came to 5 bases and at J to 7 bases, leaving 7 bases not matched to a gene. The CDR3 has 14 amino acids. Germline V gene sequence: CDR1 MDHEN, CDR2 SYDVKM. The CDR3 here is CASSPPGTAEKLFF. The CDR3 DNA sequence: TGTGCCAGCAGTCCACCGGGGACAGCTGAAAAACTGTTTTTT.